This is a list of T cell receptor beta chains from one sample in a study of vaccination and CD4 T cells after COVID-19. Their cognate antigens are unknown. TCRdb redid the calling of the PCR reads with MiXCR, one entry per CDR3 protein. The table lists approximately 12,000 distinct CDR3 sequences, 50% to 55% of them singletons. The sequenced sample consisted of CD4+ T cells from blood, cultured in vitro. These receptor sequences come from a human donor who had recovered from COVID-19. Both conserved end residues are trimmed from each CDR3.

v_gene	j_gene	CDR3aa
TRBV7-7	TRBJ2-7	ASSLKGDHEQY
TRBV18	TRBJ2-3	ASSTGTSGLRRY
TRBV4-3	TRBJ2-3	ASSQDAAVSTDTQY
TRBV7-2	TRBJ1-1	ASSLDSGTEAF
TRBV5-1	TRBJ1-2	ASSPLVGEEGGYT
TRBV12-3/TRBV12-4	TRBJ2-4	ASQPTGSQNIQY
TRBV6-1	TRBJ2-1	ASTLRNNEQF
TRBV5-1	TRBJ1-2	ASSSGLYYGYT
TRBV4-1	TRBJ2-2	ASSPTSGGWVTGELL
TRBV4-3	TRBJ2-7	ASSQGAGVSSYEQY
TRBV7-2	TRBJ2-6	ASSLIAGFSSGANVLT
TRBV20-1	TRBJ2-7	SLLRLAGALPLLIFYEQY
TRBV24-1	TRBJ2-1	ATEEGRLTYNEQF
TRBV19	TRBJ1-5	ASSIAGTGFQPQH
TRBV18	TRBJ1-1	ASSGKTGDTEAF
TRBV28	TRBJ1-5	ASTLVGQGFQPQH
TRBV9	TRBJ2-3	ASSVANADTQC
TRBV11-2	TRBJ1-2	ASSPELWGNYGYT
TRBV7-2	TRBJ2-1	ASSLYAGGDNEQF
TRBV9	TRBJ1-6	ASSPGGVNSPLH
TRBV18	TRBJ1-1	ASSPTTDMNTEAF
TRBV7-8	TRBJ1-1	ASNPGYRGSSTEAF
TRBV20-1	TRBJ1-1	SARGFLQSRDTEAF
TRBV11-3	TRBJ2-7	ASSLESLAGSYEQY
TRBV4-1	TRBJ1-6	ASSPIGSPLH
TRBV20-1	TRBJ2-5	SAPHRGGAETQY
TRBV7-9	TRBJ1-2	ASSLVGVDGYT
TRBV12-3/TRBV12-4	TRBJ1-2	ASSLGLHYGYT
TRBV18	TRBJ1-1	ASSRQGVLNTEAF
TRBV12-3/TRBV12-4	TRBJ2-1	ASSPTGAYNEQF
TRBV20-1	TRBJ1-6	SARGKTVNNSPLH
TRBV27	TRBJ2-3	ASSSAQGFTDTQY
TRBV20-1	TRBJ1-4	SAPGGQGIINEKLF
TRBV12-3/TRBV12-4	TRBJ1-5	ASSGRGAGNQPQH
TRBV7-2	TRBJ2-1	ASSSEGNNEQF
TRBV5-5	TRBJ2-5	ASTLGQAHFQETQY
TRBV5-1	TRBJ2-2	ASSPTATNTGELF
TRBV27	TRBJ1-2	ASSSPRGSREYYGYT
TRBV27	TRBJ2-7	AGPHTSWDRGDYEQY
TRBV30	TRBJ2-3	AWNPGLAGSTDTQY
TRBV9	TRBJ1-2	ASSGVGYT
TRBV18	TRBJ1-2	ASSPTGVSYGYT
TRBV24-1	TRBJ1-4	ATEVYEKLF
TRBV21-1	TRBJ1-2	ASSPAVLCSYGYT
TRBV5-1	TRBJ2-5	ASGQRDMETQY
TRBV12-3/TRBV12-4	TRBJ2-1	ASSLATTGINEQF
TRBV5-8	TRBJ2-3	ASSPRLAGAQY
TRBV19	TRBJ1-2	ASSAGGTINYGYT
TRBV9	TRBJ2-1	ASSSGTHGNEQF
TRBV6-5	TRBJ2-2	ASSYYSRGAKTGELF
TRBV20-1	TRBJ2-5	SARRGRGGKETQY
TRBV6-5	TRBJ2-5	ASSYALAGGQGETQY
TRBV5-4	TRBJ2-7	ASSWAGVSPYEQY
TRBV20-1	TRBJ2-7	SARGPMAYEQY
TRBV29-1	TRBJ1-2	SVEWRQGYYGYT